The 31 T cell receptor beta chains below come from one sample, sequenced in a study of blood T cell repertoires in COVID-19. Clones were read by immunoSEQ multiplex PCR, and TCRdb kept only the in-frame ones, dropping some. The sample holds hundreds of thousands of clones, 86% seen once. Sequenced sample: peripheral blood. The source is a woman between 25 and 40 years old with active or convalescent COVID-19.

The gene calls are TRBV11-2 and TRBJ2-5, with 13 nucleotides matching TRBD2. The CDR3 contains 15 residues. CDR1 and CDR2 (germline): SGHAT, FQNNGV. J gave up 4 bases and V 5 bases, and 4 bases lay outside the gene matches. CDR3 DNA sequence: TGTGCCAGCAGCGCGGGACTAGCGGGGACAGAGACCCAGTACTTC. The encoded protein is CASSAGLAGTETQYF.

The rearrangement joins TRBV5-1 to TRBJ2-7; 14 bases are a match to TRBD2. Germline CDR1 and CDR2: SGHRS and YFSETQ. This CDR3 is built from 17 residues. J gave up 4 bases and V 0 bases, and 6 bases lay outside the gene matches. The CDR3 coding sequence is TGCGCCAGCAGCTTGGGACTAGCGGGAGGGCCGGGATACGAGCAGTACTTC. It encodes CASSLGLAGGPGYEQYF.

The V gene is TRBV5-1, the J gene TRBJ1-1; D perhaps matches TRBD1 (6 bases). Germline values: CDR1 SGHRS, CDR2 YFSETQ. There are 15 residues in the CDR3. The ends were cut back, 3 bases at V and 0 bases at J, with 12 bases in the middle. The CDR3, as DNA: TGCGCCAGCAGCTCGGGGGGGACAATGAACACTGAAGCTTTCTTT. This gives the protein CASSSGGTMNTEAFF.

The chain recombines TRBV5-8 with TRBJ1-2, with D tentatively TRBD1 (6 bases). V lost 5 bases to trimming and J lost 6 bases, with 17 bases between them. Germline V CDR1 and CDR2: SGHTS, YDEGEE. This CDR3 contains 14 residues. CDR3 in amino acids: CASSFRQALNGYTF. In nucleotides, the CDR3 is TGTGCCAGCAGTTTCCGACAGGCTCTAAATGGCTACACCTTC.

The chain combines TRBV12-5 with TRBJ1-1; 8 bases are shared with TRBD1. The germline gives CDR1 LGHNT, CDR2 FRNRAP. The CDR3 consists of 15 residues. Germline trimming cut 3 bases from V and 4 bases from J; bases unmatched to any gene: 7. The CDR3, as DNA: TGTGCTAGTGGTTTAACTCCGGACAGGGTCACTGAAGCTTTCTTT. Encoded protein: CASGLTPDRVTEAFF.

In regard to this clone: The germline gene is not matched at one end of the junction; a read error may be the cause. This chain uses TRBV5-1 with TRBJ1-1; 8 bases line up with TRBD1. Germline CDR1 reads SGHRS; CDR2 reads YFSETQ. This CDR3 spans 16 amino acids. The chain's CDR3 is CASSLDAGGLKTEAFF. DNA for the CDR3: TGCGCCAGCAGCTTGGACGCAGGGGGCCTGAAAACTGAAGCTTTCTTT.

This chain connects TRBV28 to TRBJ1-5, with D possibly TRBD1 on 6 matching bases. Deletions cut 8 bases from V and 0 bases from J, with 17 bases between. The germline V gene has CDR1 MDHEN and CDR2 SYDVKM. The CDR3 extends over 16 amino acids. CDR3 region: CASGSRGQNSNQPQHF. For the CDR3, the DNA is TGTGCCAGCGGGTCCCGGGGACAAAATAGCAATCAGCCCCAGCATTTT. The whole variable domain, filled in from reference TRBV28 and TRBJ1-5, reads DVKVTQSSRYLVKRTGEKVFLECVQDMDHENMFWYRQDPGLGLRLIYFSYDVKMKEKGDIPEGYSVSREKKERFSLILESASTNQTSMYLCASGSRGQNSNQPQHFGDGTRLSIL.

The chain is built from TRBV6-1 and TRBJ2-2; D is unresolved. Germline CDR1 reads MNHNS; CDR2 reads SASEGT. The ends were cut back, 3 bases at V and 5 bases at J, with 4 bases in the middle. The length of the CDR3 is 12 residues. DNA of the CDR3: TGTGCCAGCAGTGAGACTACCGGGGAGCTGTTTTTT. This gives the protein CASSETTGELFF.

V gene TRBV13 combines with J gene TRBJ2-3; 8 bases are shared with TRBD2. The CDR3 sequence is 17 residues long. Trimming at V came to 8 bases and at J to 5 bases, leaving 18 bases not matched to a gene. The germline gives CDR1 PRHDT, CDR2 FYEKMQ (reference sequence). CDR3 bases: TGTGCCAGCTCAACCACCGGCCCGGGAGGGCCCATAGATACGCAGTATTTT. Protein product: CASSTTGPGGPIDTQYF.

The V gene is TRBV27, the J gene TRBJ2-3, with 12 positions matching TRBD2. The germline gives CDR1 MNHEY, CDR2 SMNVEV (reference sequence). This CDR3 is 20 amino acids long. V shed 8 bases, J shed 3 bases, and the junction held 21 bases outside the gene matches. The DNA for the CDR3 is TGTGCCAGCGGACAGGGAGAACTAGCGGGAGGAGCCATTGGGACAGATACGCAGTATTTT. Translation: CASGQGELAGGAIGTDTQYF.

This clone was observed a few times. The V call is TRBV5-4, the J call TRBJ1-3; 10 bases align to TRBD1. Per the germline V gene, CDR1 is SGHNT and CDR2 is YYREEE (reference sequence). The CDR3 extends over 14 amino acids. The V gene end was trimmed by 3 bases and the J gene end by 10 bases; junction bases not matched to a gene: 7. DNA for the CDR3: TGTGCCAGCAGCTCGACAGGGGGCTCACGGACCATATATTTT. Its protein product is CASSSTGGSRTIYF.

The chain links TRBV5-1 to TRBJ1-2; possible D gene TRBD1, 6 bases. The ends were cut back, 3 bases at V and 2 bases at J, with 11 bases in the middle. CDR3 length: 14 amino acids. The germline V gene encodes CDR1 SGHRS and CDR2 YFSETQ. The CDR3 is CASSSEDRNYGYTF. The CDR3 nucleotides are TGCGCCAGCAGCTCTGAAGACAGGAACTATGGCTACACCTTC.

The chain uses TRBV27 and TRBJ2-7; tentative D call: TRBD1 (6 bases). The CDR3 length is 17 residues. The ends were cut back, 6 bases at V and 3 bases at J, with 24 bases in the middle. Germline values: CDR1 MNHEY, CDR2 SMNVEV (reference sequence). The CDR3 region has the DNA TGTGCCAGCAGCCCAGGGGACCGGGTTCTATCTCTCTACGAGCAGTACTTC. Its protein is CASSPGDRVLSLYEQYF.

In its sample, this clone was seen once. The V and J genes are TRBV6-2 or TRBV6-3 and TRBJ2-1, with no clear D. Trimming pared 2 bases from V and 8 bases from J, leaving 4 bases between. This CDR3 spans 11 amino acids. From germline, CDR1 is MNHEY and CDR2 SVGEGT. CDR3 loop: CASSYSDEQFF. The CDR3 region has the DNA TGTGCCAGCAGTTACAGCGATGAGCAGTTCTTC.

V gene TRBV5-1 combines with J gene TRBJ2-5, with D maybe TRBD2 (6 bases). This CDR3 spans 15 amino acids. V lost 4 bases to trimming and J lost 4 bases, with 17 bases between them. The V gene's germline CDR1 is SGHRS and CDR2 YFSETQ. The CDR3 DNA follows: TGCGCCAGCAGCCCGGGGACTTCCTGGGGAGAGACCCAGTACTTC. Its translation: CASSPGTSWGETQYF.

V is TRBV19 and J is TRBJ1-2; 9 bases match TRBD1. The J segment lost 7 bases and the V segment lost 11 bases, leaving 5 bases of the junction unmatched. The CDR3 consists of 11 residues. Germline values: CDR1 LNHDA, CDR2 SQIVND (reference sequence). The CDR3 sequence is CAGSQGAGYTF. The CDR3 DNA is TGTGCCGGCTCACAGGGGGCTGGCTACACCTTC.

The V gene is TRBV29-1, the J gene TRBJ1-6; weak D call: TRBD1 (6 bases). Germline loops: CDR1 SQVTM, CDR2 ANQGSEA. The CDR3 is 16 amino acids. CDR3 protein: CPILRTVRHNNSPLHF. The CDR3 nucleotides read TGCCCTATCCTGAGGACAGTTCGGCATAATAATTCACCCCTCCACTTT.

This chain connects TRBV2 to TRBJ2-1, with D maybe TRBD1 (6 bases). This CDR3 region has 14 residues. CDR1 is SNHLY, CDR2 FYNNEI, per germline. Trimming took off 4 bases at V and 3 bases at J, with 10 bases between the two ends. DNA for the CDR3: TGTGCCAGCAGTGGGGGGCAGGGCTACAATGAGCAGTTCTTC. Translating gives CASSGGQGYNEQFF.

In its sample, this clone was seen a few times. The rearrangement uses TRBV18 and TRBJ1-2; tentative D call: TRBD1 (6 bases). V lost 2 bases to trimming and J lost 8 bases, with 12 bases between them. The V gene's germline CDR1 is KGHSH and CDR2 LQKENI. The CDR3 has 13 residues. The CDR3 region is CASSPRGGGGYTF. The CDR3 DNA is TGTGCCAGCTCACCAAGAGGGGGTGGAGGCTACACCTTC.

The genes are TRBV29-1 and TRBJ1-2; 9 nucleotides agree with TRBD1. V lost 7 bases to trimming and J lost 2 bases; unmatched junction nucleotides: 8. The CDR3 runs 14 residues. Germline CDR1 reads SQVTM; CDR2 reads ANQGSEA. CDR3 protein: CSASTGGANYGYTF. In DNA, the CDR3 is TGCAGCGCCTCAACAGGGGGCGCCAACTATGGCTACACCTTC.

The chain joins TRBV19 to TRBJ2-3, with TRBD1 matching over 7 bases. The CDR3 length is 15 residues. CDR1 and CDR2 (germline): LNHDA, SQIVND (reference sequence). Trimming at V came to 9 bases and at J to 1 base, leaving 10 bases not matched to a gene. The CDR3 region has the DNA TGTGCCAGCCTCGAAGGGGGCGCCGGCACAGATACGCAGTATTTT. Translation: CASLEGGAGTDTQYF.

The chain combines TRBV5-4 with TRBJ2-5; D not resolved. V dropped 0 bases and J dropped 3 bases, with 9 bases sitting between them. The CDR3 sequence is 14 residues long. CDR1 and CDR2 (germline): SGHNT, YYREEE (reference sequence). The CDR3 loop reads CASSLETWEETQYF. In DNA, the CDR3 is TGTGCCAGCAGCTTGGAGACTTGGGAAGAGACCCAGTACTTC.

J is TRBJ2-7 and V is TRBV1; no DNA check was done on the table's D call, TRBD1. TRBV1 is labeled a pseudogene. The CDR3 has 17 residues. The CDR3 region is CTSSQTLPGGVAYEQYF. The CDR3 nucleotides are TGCACCAGCAGCCAAACATTACCAGGGGGTGTTGCCTACGAGCAGTACTTC.

V is TRBV19 and J is TRBJ1-1; a weak D match, TRBD1 (5 bases). CDR3 length: 10 amino acids. CDR1 is LNHDA and CDR2 is SQIVND in the germline V gene (reference sequence). Trimming shortened V by 6 bases and J by 7 bases, and 6 bases separated the two germline ends. This CDR3 reads CASRGLEAFF. CDR3 coding DNA: TGTGCCAGTAGGGGGCTTGAAGCTTTCTTT.

The rearrangement joins TRBV7-9 to TRBJ2-7, with 10 bases lining up with TRBD1. Germline trimming cut 5 bases from V and 3 bases from J; bases unmatched to any gene: 4. This CDR3 contains 14 residues. Germline values: CDR1 SEHNR, CDR2 FQNEAQ (reference sequence). The CDR3 nucleotides are TGTGCCAGCAGCCCGACAGGGGGCATCTACGAGCAGTACTTC. Its protein is CASSPTGGIYEQYF.

The genes are TRBV5-1 and TRBJ1-3; TRBD1 matches 7 bases. This CDR3 has 16 residues. From germline, CDR1 is SGHRS and CDR2 YFSETQ. J lost 9 bases, V lost 4 bases, and 16 bases had no gene match. Written as DNA, the CDR3 is TGCGCCAGCAGCGAACCGGACAGGCAGTCCTCTACCACCATATATTTT. Translated: CASSEPDRQSSTTIYF.

This clone showed up just once. This rearrangement joins TRBV5-1 to TRBJ2-1; D gene ambiguous. Trimming took 3 bases from V and 0 from J, leaving 13 bases between them. This CDR3 region has 16 residues. The germline CDR1 and CDR2 sequences are SGHRS and YFSETQ. The CDR3 nucleotides are TGCGCCAGCAGCTCCTTAGCCGATAGCTCCTACAATGAGCAGTTCTTC. This gives the protein CASSSLADSSYNEQFF.

This clone was seen just once. The chain joins TRBV6-1 to TRBJ1-1, with TRBD1 matching over 8 bases. The CDR3 contains 15 residues. The V gene's germline CDR1 is MNHNS and CDR2 SASEGT. Trimming removed 2 bases from V and 3 bases from J; junction bases left unmatched: 5. The CDR3 coding sequence is TGTGCCAGCAGTGAAATTCCAGGGGGCTACACTGAAGCTTTCTTT. Protein product: CASSEIPGGYTEAFF.

The CDR3 here is CASSLYQGQTYEQYF. CDR3 coding DNA: TGCGCCAGCAGCCTATACCAAGGACAGACCTACGAGCAGTACTTC. This sequence joins TRBV5-1 and TRBJ2-7; tentatively, D is TRBD1 (6 bases). The V end was cut by 4 bases, the J end by 2 bases, with 16 bases between. Germline V lookup: CDR1 SGHRS, CDR2 YFSETQ. The CDR3 covers 15 residues.

This chain connects TRBV29-1 to TRBJ1-2; a weak D match, TRBD1 (6 bases). The V end was cut by 3 bases, the J end by 6 bases, with 17 bases between. Germline lookup yields CDR1 SQVTM and CDR2 ANQGSEA. The CDR3 runs 14 residues. In DNA form, the CDR3 reads TGCAGCGTTGACGGGCCGGGGGGCTCGGATGGCTACACCTTC. Translating gives CSVDGPGGSDGYTF.

The V gene is TRBV11-3, the J gene TRBJ2-7; the match to TRBD2 covers 11 bases. Trimming at V came to 4 bases and at J to 4 bases, leaving 6 bases not matched to a gene. The germline V gene has CDR1 SGHNT and CDR2 YENEEA. The length of the CDR3 is 15 residues. This CDR3 is CASSSITSGSYEQYF. In DNA form, the CDR3 reads TGTGCCAGCAGCTCAATAACTAGCGGGAGTTACGAGCAGTACTTC. The full variable domain, with the rest looked up from reference TRBV11-3 and TRBJ2-7, is EAGVVQSPRYKIIEKKQPVAFWCNPISGHNTLYWYLQNLGQGPELLIRYENEEAVDDSQLPKDRFSAERLKGVDSTLKIQPAELGDSAVYLCASSSITSGSYEQYFGPGTRLTVT.